The present TCR beta chain was sequenced within a study of PD-L1 blockade in urothelial cancer. Time point denoted: peripheral blood 6 weeks after treatment start. Using immunoSEQ multiplex PCR, the repertoire was profiled, and TCRdb retains in-frame clones only, with some absent. Of over 100,000 clones listed, approximately 90% are singletons. Germline trimming cut 7 bases from V and 3 bases from J; bases unmatched to any gene: 8. Germline values: CDR1 SQVTM, CDR2 ANQGSEA. The CDR3 spans 14 residues. The sequence was collected from a man aged 60 to 75 with urothelial cancer. This chain joins TRBV29-1 and TRBJ2-3; the match to TRBD1 covers 9 bases. The sequenced sample was PBMCs, obtained around atezolizumab (anti-PD-L1) treatment. CDR3 DNA sequence: TGCAGCGCCGGGACAGGGAGCCCTACAGATACGCAGTATTTT. Translation: CSAGTGSPTDTQYF.